These T cell receptor beta chains were read from a single sample in a study of blood T cell repertoires in COVID-19. Libraries were prepared by immunoSEQ multiplex PCR; TCRdb keeps only in-frame clonotypes and omits some of them. Among a few hundred thousand clones listed, about 80% were seen once. Sequenced: peripheral blood. These receptors were taken from a person aged 70 to 79 with COVID-19, enrolled during active disease. Both conserved end residues are part of each CDR3. Each record gives: J gene, V gene, D gene, clone size, CDR3 length, CDR3 DNA, CDR3 protein. D genes are given only for firm matches. Clone size is given for some rows only: seen once, a few or many times, or a class if the clone is expanded.

j_gene: TRBJ2-7; v_gene: TRBV27; d_gene: TRBD2; abundance: NA; len: 14; CDR3nt: TGTGCCAGCCACTCTGGACTAGCACTCTACGAGCAGTACTTC; CDR3aa: CASHSGLALYEQYF
j_gene: TRBJ2-5; v_gene: TRBV3-1/TRBV3-2; d_gene: NA; abundance: NA; len: 13; CDR3nt: TGTGCCAGCAGTCGCGGGATCCAAGAGACCCAGTACTTC; CDR3aa: CASSRGIQETQYF
j_gene: TRBJ1-2; v_gene: TRBV6-1; d_gene: TRBD1; abundance: NA; len: 16; CDR3nt: TGTGCCAGCAGTGAATCGGGACAGTCGGGGGCCTATGGCTACACCTTC; CDR3aa: CASSESGQSGAYGYTF
j_gene: TRBJ1-2; v_gene: TRBV5-1; d_gene: NA; abundance: NA; len: 14; CDR3nt: TGCGCCAGCAGCTTGGAGGGGGAGACCTATGGCTACACCTTC; CDR3aa: CASSLEGETYGYTF
j_gene: TRBJ2-3; v_gene: TRBV11-1; d_gene: NA; abundance: NA; len: 13; CDR3nt: TGTGCCAGCAGGCACGGTAGCACAGATACGCAGTATTTT; CDR3aa: CASRHGSTDTQYF
j_gene: TRBJ1-3; v_gene: TRBV5-1; d_gene: NA; abundance: NA; len: 16; CDR3nt: TGCGCCAGCAGGTCAGGTTTTGGGAGCTCTGGAAACACCATATATTTT; CDR3aa: CASRSGFGSSGNTIYF
j_gene: TRBJ1-2; v_gene: TRBV28; d_gene: NA; abundance: once; len: 12; CDR3nt: TGTGCCAGCGCCCTTGGGGGGGGTGGCTACACCTTC; CDR3aa: CASALGGGGYTF
j_gene: TRBJ1-5; v_gene: TRBV7-9; d_gene: TRBD1; abundance: NA; len: 14; CDR3nt: TGTGCCAGCAGCGCCGGGACAGGGGGTCAGCCCCAGCATTTT; CDR3aa: CASSAGTGGQPQHF
j_gene: TRBJ1-2; v_gene: TRBV5-6; d_gene: NA; abundance: NA; len: 16; CDR3nt: TGTGCCAGCAGCTTGTCGGGGGTTTGGAGTAACTATGGCTACACCTTC; CDR3aa: CASSLSGVWSNYGYTF
j_gene: TRBJ1-4; v_gene: TRBV5-1; d_gene: NA; abundance: few; len: 15; CDR3nt: TGCGCCAGCAGCTTGGGTGGGGCCGGGAATGAAAAACTGTTTTTT; CDR3aa: CASSLGGAGNEKLFF